These T cell receptor beta chains were read from a single sample in a study of blood T cell repertoires in COVID-19. The repertoire was sequenced with immunoSEQ multiplex PCR; TCRdb's copy has only in-frame clones and lacks some. Among roughly 200,000 clones listed, 90% were seen once. Material for sequencing was peripheral blood. The receptor set was obtained from a man aged 45 to 65 with acute or convalescent COVID-19. Both conserved end residues are part of each CDR3. A D gene is named only where the DNA matches it firmly. Clone size is stated in some rows and not others, as once, few, many or a class when expanded.

j_call v_call d_call clone_size cdr3_aa cdr3_nt
TRBJ1-2 TRBV5-5 NA NA CASSSQGYGYTF TGTGCCAGCAGCTCCCAGGGGTATGGCTACACCTTC
TRBJ2-5 TRBV4-1 TRBD2 NA CASSQGASGSGQETQYF TGCGCCAGCAGCCAAGGGGCTAGCGGGAGTGGCCAAGAGACCCAGTACTTC
TRBJ2-1 TRBV2 TRBD2 NA CASSDLAGGLNEQFF TGTGCCAGCAGTGATCTGGCGGGGGGGCTCAATGAGCAGTTCTTC
TRBJ1-2 TRBV2 NA NA CASSQDPDYYGYTF TGTGCCAGCAGCCAGGACCCGGACTACTATGGCTACACCTTC
TRBJ1-6 TRBV10-3 NA NA CAIREVSGDSPLHF TGTGCCATAAGGGAAGTCTCCGGGGATTCACCCCTCCACTTT
TRBJ2-1 TRBV24-1 NA NA CATSDVIADSYNEQFF TGTGCCACCAGTGATGTCATAGCGGACTCCTACAATGAGCAGTTCTTC
TRBJ2-1 TRBV5-3 TRBD2 NA CARSLGLAGGLSYNEQFF TGTGCCAGAAGCTTAGGACTAGCGGGGGGTTTGTCCTACAATGAGCAGTTCTTC
TRBJ2-1 TRBV29-1 NA NA CSVEGGQAVYNEQFF TGCAGCGTTGAAGGAGGTCAAGCCGTTTACAATGAGCAGTTCTTC
TRBJ1-4 TRBV10-3 NA NA CAAQQSTNEKLFF TGTGCCGCTCAACAATCAACTAATGAAAAACTGTTTTTT
TRBJ1-1 TRBV9 NA NA CASSVEGRGSTEAFF TGTGCCAGCAGCGTAGAGGGGCGGGGAAGCACTGAAGCTTTCTTT
TRBJ2-3 TRBV7-6 NA NA CASRLGGGGTDTQYF TGTGCCAGCAGGTTAGGAGGCGGAGGGACAGATACGCAGTATTTT
TRBJ1-3 TRBV21-1 NA NA CASSPREAPGNTIYF TGTGCCAGCAGCCCCCGGGAGGCTCCTGGAAACACCATATATTTT
TRBJ2-6 TRBV27 NA NA CASSLEGPTGANVLTF TGTGCCAGCAGTTTAGAGGGCCCCACGGGGGCCAACGTCCTGACTTTC
TRBJ2-7 TRBV20-1 TRBD1 NA CSASFPRTGAPYEQYF TGCAGTGCTAGTTTCCCCCGGACAGGGGCACCTTACGAGCAGTACTTC
TRBJ2-1 TRBV18 TRBD2 NA CASSRGRVGNEQFF TGTGCCAGCTCACGCGGGAGGGTAGGCAATGAGCAGTTCTTC
TRBJ1-2 TRBV4-2 NA once CASSQVEEGPSDYGYTF TGTGCCAGCAGCCAAGTTGAGGAGGGCCCATCTGACTATGGCTACACCTTC
TRBJ2-4 TRBV28 TRBD1 NA CASSSAPTGLAKNIQYF TGTGCCAGCAGTTCCGCTCCGACAGGGCTAGCCAAAAACATTCAGTACTTC
TRBJ2-5 TRBV7-2 NA NA CASSSSSLRETQYF TGTGCCAGCAGCTCATCTAGTCTTCGAGAGACCCAGTACTTC
TRBJ1-4 TRBV4-3 TRBD1 NA CASSLIWTGDEKLFF TGCGCCAGCAGCCTAATTTGGACAGGGGACGAAAAACTGTTTTTT
TRBJ1-3 TRBV10-3 NA few CAIPDWGNTIYF TGTGCCATCCCGGACTGGGGTAACACCATATATTTT
TRBJ1-5 TRBV28 NA few CASSHRNQPQHF TGTGCCAGCAGTCACAGGAATCAGCCCCAGCATTTT
TRBJ2-2 TRBV19 NA NA CASSFGGRRLGELFF TGTGCCAGTAGTTTCGGGGGTCGGAGACTCGGGGAGCTGTTTTTT
TRBJ2-2 TRBV12-3/TRBV12-4 NA NA CASSSHTGELFF TGTGCCAGCAGTTCTCACACCGGGGAGCTGTTTTTT
TRBJ2-5 TRBV6-6 NA NA CASSYDGPRETQYF TGTGCCAGCAGTTACGATGGCCCCCGAGAGACCCAGTACTTC
TRBJ1-1 TRBV3-1/TRBV3-2 NA NA CASSQANTEAFF TGTGCCAGCAGCCAGGCAAACACTGAAGCTTTCTTT
TRBJ1-1 TRBV20-1 NA NA CSATPPGGAFF TGCAGTGCTACCCCCCCGGGGGGAGCTTTCTTT
TRBJ1-1 TRBV30 NA NA CAWWMRLGTEAFF TGTGCCTGGTGGATGAGACTAGGAACTGAAGCTTTCTTT
TRBJ1-3 TRBV9 NA NA CASSVGGVSGNTIYF TGTGCCAGCAGCGTAGGGGGAGTCTCTGGAAACACCATATATTTT
TRBJ1-1 TRBV6-1 TRBD1 NA CASSERDRSNTEAFF TGTGCCAGCAGTGAAAGGGACAGGTCGAACACTGAAGCTTTCTTT
TRBJ2-1 TRBV7-3 NA NA CASSLTRTPYNEQFF TGTGCCAGCAGCTTAACCAGGACACCATACAATGAGCAGTTCTTC
TRBJ2-2 TRBV7-9 NA NA CASSQKGLNTGELFF TGTGCCAGCAGCCAGAAGGGACTCAACACCGGGGAGCTGTTTTTT
TRBJ1-2 TRBV7-2 NA NA CASSSVPGYGYTF TGTGCCAGCAGCTCCGTCCCGGGCTATGGCTACACCTTC
TRBJ2-4 TRBV4-1 TRBD1 once CASSLLQGGKNIQYF TGCGCCAGCAGCCTACTACAGGGGGGCAAAAACATTCAGTACTTC
TRBJ1-2 TRBV30 NA once CAWSGTGSNYGYTF TGTGCCTGGAGTGGAACAGGTTCTAACTATGGCTACACCTTC
TRBJ2-3 TRBV11-2 TRBD2 NA CASSLDRQREQYF TGTGCCAGCAGCTTAGATCGACAGCGGGAGCAGTATTTT
TRBJ2-7 TRBV9 TRBD1 NA CASSVGQGISEQYF TGTGCCAGCAGCGTAGGACAGGGGATCTCCGAGCAGTACTTC
TRBJ1-2 TRBV28 NA NA CASSLLLGRDGYTF TGTGCCAGCAGTTTATTACTGGGTCGGGATGGCTACACCTTC
TRBJ2-2 TRBV6-6 NA NA CASSIQGAPTGELFF TGTGCCAGCAGTATACAGGGAGCGCCCACCGGGGAGCTGTTTTTT
TRBJ2-3 TRBV28 TRBD2 NA CASSAAGVTDTQYF TGTGCCAGCAGTGCAGCGGGAGTGACAGATACGCAGTATTTT
TRBJ2-5 TRBV5-6 NA NA CASSYRTVETQYF TGTGCCAGCAGCTACCGGACAGTAGAGACCCAGTACTTC
TRBJ1-1 TRBV11-2 TRBD1 NA CASSLGLGQGITSEAFF TGTGCCAGCAGCTTAGGCCTGGGACAGGGTATTACATCTGAAGCTTTCTTT
TRBJ2-7 TRBV13 NA NA CASSLGIRERHEQYF TGTGCCAGCAGCTTAGGAATCCGGGAGAGGCACGAGCAGTACTTC
TRBJ2-7 TRBV9 TRBD2 NA CASSEGTSGYEQYF TGTGCCAGCAGCGAGGGGACTAGCGGATACGAGCAGTACTTC
TRBJ1-4 TRBV5-4 TRBD1 NA CASRRDRGDEKLFF TGTGCCAGCAGGCGGGACAGGGGCGACGAAAAACTGTTTTTT
TRBJ2-7 TRBV7-9 TRBD2 NA CASSTTVSGNHYEQYF TGTGCCAGCAGCACAACCGTTAGCGGGAATCACTACGAGCAGTACTTC
TRBJ1-5 TRBV6-6 NA NA CAARGGSNQPQHF TGTGCGGCGAGGGGGGGGAGCAATCAGCCCCAGCATTTT
TRBJ2-6 TRBV19 TRBD1 few CASSIGTAGANVLTF TGTGCCAGTAGTATCGGGACAGCTGGGGCCAACGTCCTGACTTTC
TRBJ2-2 TRBV7-6 NA NA CASSLERFGELFF TGTGCCAGCAGCTTAGAGCGGTTCGGGGAGCTGTTTTTT
TRBJ2-7 TRBV18 NA NA CASSPPARSEHEQYF TGTGCCAGCTCACCACCCGCCAGGTCCGAACACGAGCAGTACTTC
TRBJ2-7 TRBV28 TRBD2 NA CASRRRDYSYEQYF TGTGCCAGCAGGCGTAGGGACTACTCCTACGAGCAGTACTTC
TRBJ1-2 TRBV19 TRBD1 NA CASSISGGYGYTF TGTGCCAGTAGTATCTCAGGGGGATATGGCTACACCTTC
TRBJ1-4 TRBV6-1 NA NA CASSYGQAIEKLFF TGTGCCAGCAGTTATGGGCAGGCGATTGAAAAACTGTTTTTT
TRBJ2-3 TRBV6-2/TRBV6-3 TRBD1 once CASSAQGQGTQYF TGTGCCAGCAGTGCACAGGGGCAGGGTACGCAGTATTTT
TRBJ2-1 TRBV18 NA NA CASSPGVLAGYEQFF TGTGCCAGCTCACCAGGAGTTTTGGCCGGCTATGAGCAGTTCTTC